The subject of this entry is one T cell receptor beta chain. Antigen specificity is unknown. The entry originates in a study of T cells after yellow fever vaccination. From germline, CDR1 is SGHTA and CDR2 FQGNSA. CDR3 length: 14 amino acids. V was clipped by 1 base and J by 7 bases, with 11 bases between them. Generation of TCR cDNA used 5'RACE template switching (which added a universal primer site and UMIs). TCRdb re-called the 5' RACE reads through MiXCR, storing one row per CDR3 protein. The sample contains roughly 500,000 distinct CDR3 sequences, roughly a fifth of which appear only once. Overall study results and limits: There was a small share of clonotypes that showed up in both the CD4 and CD8 compartments.

This sample comprised PBMCs, obtained 15 days after the yellow fever booster vaccination. The TCR comes from a man aged 30-40 years who received the YFV17D yellow fever vaccine. The chain joins TRBV7-2 to TRBJ1-5; D is unclear. The CDR3 here is CASSLGPSSQPQHF. CDR3 nucleotide sequence: TGTGCCAGCAGCTTAGGACCTAGCAGCCAGCCCCAGCATTTT.